The T cell receptor beta chain under discussion was sequenced for a study of siplizumab effects on memory and regulatory T cells. This table comes from immunoSEQ multiplex PCR, and its TCRdb copy is limited to in-frame clones, with some not included. The sample comprises tens of thousands of clones, under 98% of which are singletons, and over 0.6% rests with the top ten. About this clone itself: Its antigen is undetermined.

Findings and caveats of the study: Phenotypic classification as naive or memory proved unattainable for roughly 75-96% of proliferating CD4+ or CD8+ clones. The alloresponse seemed to draw substantially on naive T cells, which appeared more diverse than memory cells. Tracing alloreactive clones into unstimulated subsets worked for only a minor fraction of them.

This CDR3 is built from 15 residues. Germline CDR1 and CDR2: MDHEN and SYDVKM. V was pared by 4 bases and J by 2 bases, with 15 bases between. The chain carries TRBV28 and TRBJ2-7; D ambiguous. This TCR came from a human donor in good health. The sample was naive CD4+ T cells sorted from blood. CDR3 nucleotide sequence: TGTGCCAGCAGTTCTCCACTTGGGTGGGCCTACGAGCAGTACTTC. The encoded protein is CASSSPLGWAYEQYF.